Listed here is a single TCR beta chain. The data stem from a study of blood T cell repertoires in COVID-19. Looking at the study overall: The cDNA or gDNA used as material had been derived from T cells, B-cell-depleted T cells, or PBMCs.

The method was immunoSEQ multiplex PCR; TCRdb's version includes in-frame clones alone and lacks a portion of them. The sample shows about 180,000 clones, about 75% of them seen only once. The CDR3 has 15 amino acids. Germline assignment: CDR1 WNHNN and CDR2 SYGVQD (reference sequence). V was clipped by 4 bases and J by 5 bases; unmatched bases: 6. This sequence was found in a woman aged 70-85 years with acute or convalescent COVID-19. The source material was peripheral blood. The gene calls are TRBV10-1 and TRBJ2-3, with 10 bases matching TRBD2. Here the CDR3 reads CASSASGRAVDTQYF. CDR3 nucleotide sequence: TGCGCCAGCAGTGCGAGCGGGAGGGCCGTAGATACGCAGTATTTT.